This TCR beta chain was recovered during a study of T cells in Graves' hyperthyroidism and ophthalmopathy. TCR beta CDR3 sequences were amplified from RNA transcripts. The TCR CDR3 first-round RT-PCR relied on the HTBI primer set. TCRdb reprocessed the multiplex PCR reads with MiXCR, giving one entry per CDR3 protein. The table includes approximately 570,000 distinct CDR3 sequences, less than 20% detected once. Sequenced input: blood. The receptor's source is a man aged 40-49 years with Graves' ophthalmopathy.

In DNA, the CDR3 is TGCAGTGCTAGAAGGGGGACAAGCCAAGAGACCCAGTACTTC. It codes for CSARRGTSQETQYF. V usage is TRBV20-1 and J usage is TRBJ2-5, with D possibly TRBD1 on 6 matching bases. CDR3 length: 14 residues. The V gene's germline CDR1 is DFQATT and CDR2 SNEGSKA (reference sequence). V was shortened by 2 bases and J by 1 base, with 11 bases between the two germline ends.